This T cell receptor (beta chain) was retrieved from a study of T-cell reconstitution after alpha-beta-depleted transplantation in children. V was cut by 6 bases and J by 0 bases, with 18 bases left in between. There are 15 residues in the CDR3. The V gene's germline CDR1 is DFQATT and CDR2 SNEGSKA (reference sequence). Unique molecular identifiers were built into the TCRbeta library. TCRdb re-analysed the PCR reads in MiXCR, keeping a single row per CDR3 protein. This table holds about 640,000 distinct CDR3 sequences, roughly 17% found once. The gene calls are TRBV20-1 and TRBJ2-7, with D maybe TRBD1 (5 bases). This receptor was obtained from a human donor who donated a stem cell graft to a child with acute myeloid leukemia. The source material was PBMCs from the stem cell graft donor, sampled from the stem cell graft. The CDR3 DNA follows: TGCAGTGCCTACGGCCCGCAGGGCCCCTCCTACGAGCAGTACTTC. Its translation: CSAYGPQGPSYEQYF.